This is a list of T cell receptor beta chains from one sample in a study of blood T cell repertoires in COVID-19. Generated by immunoSEQ multiplex PCR, the TCRdb table keeps only in-frame clones and is missing some. The sample gives 96,000 or so clones, about 90% of which show up once; roughly 4.2% is in the top ten. Sample: peripheral blood. The receptors here all came from a human donor with COVID-19, enrolled during active disease. The donor label of this sample is uncertain. CDR3s include the opening cysteine and the closing phenylalanine or tryptophan. The D gene is left open where the match is weak. The size entry is marked missing in some rows and otherwise reads once, few, many or a size class.

v_call: TRBV5-4
d_call: .
clone_size: .
j_call: TRBJ1-1
cdr3_nt: TGTGCCAGCAGCTGGGCGGGAGGGGGCACTGAAGCTTTCTTT
cdr3_aa: CASSWAGGGTEAFF

v_call: TRBV6-6
d_call: .
clone_size: .
j_call: TRBJ2-3
cdr3_nt: TGTGCCAGCAGGGTTGGGGAGGAAGGCGGTACGCAGTATTTT
cdr3_aa: CASRVGEEGGTQYF

v_call: TRBV27
d_call: TRBD1
clone_size: .
j_call: TRBJ1-4
cdr3_nt: TGTGCCAGCAGTTCGATACAGGGGGCTAATGAAAAACTGTTTTTT
cdr3_aa: CASSSIQGANEKLFF

v_call: TRBV19
d_call: TRBD1
clone_size: .
j_call: TRBJ2-3
cdr3_nt: TGTGCCAGTAGTCGGCAGGGGGCGGAGGATACGCAGTATTTT
cdr3_aa: CASSRQGAEDTQYF

v_call: TRBV6-4
d_call: .
clone_size: .
j_call: TRBJ2-4
cdr3_nt: TGTGCCAGCAGTGCCCAAACAGGTGAACTAGCCAAAAACATTCAGTACTTC
cdr3_aa: CASSAQTGELAKNIQYF

v_call: TRBV4-1
d_call: TRBD2
clone_size: once
j_call: TRBJ2-1
cdr3_nt: TGCGCCAGCAGCCTGACTAGCGGGGATATCTCCTACAATGAGCAGTTCTTC
cdr3_aa: CASSLTSGDISYNEQFF

v_call: TRBV6-1
d_call: .
clone_size: .
j_call: TRBJ1-1
cdr3_nt: TGTGCCAGCAGTGACAGTGGGAACACTGAAGCTTTCTTT
cdr3_aa: CASSDSGNTEAFF

v_call: TRBV3-1/TRBV3-2
d_call: TRBD1
clone_size: once
j_call: TRBJ1-2
cdr3_nt: TGTGCCAGCAGCAAAGAATGGGACAGGGATGGCTACACCTTC
cdr3_aa: CASSKEWDRDGYTF

v_call: TRBV11-2
d_call: .
clone_size: once
j_call: TRBJ1-3
cdr3_nt: TGTGCCAGCAGCTTTCCCCAAAACTCTGGAAACACCATATATTTT
cdr3_aa: CASSFPQNSGNTIYF

v_call: TRBV30
d_call: .
clone_size: .
j_call: TRBJ2-2
cdr3_nt: TGTGCCTGGAAACAGGGAGTCACCGGGGAGCTGTTTTTT
cdr3_aa: CAWKQGVTGELFF

v_call: TRBV7-2
d_call: .
clone_size: .
j_call: TRBJ1-5
cdr3_nt: TGTGCCAGCAGCCATGACCGGGAGGATCAGCCCCAGCATTTT
cdr3_aa: CASSHDREDQPQHF

v_call: TRBV13
d_call: .
clone_size: .
j_call: TRBJ2-5
cdr3_nt: TGTGCCAGCAGCTCCCGGGAGACCCAGTACTTC
cdr3_aa: CASSSRETQYF

v_call: TRBV5-1
d_call: .
clone_size: .
j_call: TRBJ1-2
cdr3_nt: TGCGCCAGCAGCCCGGATGGACAATTTGGCTACACCTTC
cdr3_aa: CASSPDGQFGYTF

v_call: TRBV7-8
d_call: .
clone_size: .
j_call: TRBJ2-7
cdr3_nt: TGTGCCAGCAGCTTAGGGCGCAGCGGCTACGAGCAGTACTTC
cdr3_aa: CASSLGRSGYEQYF

v_call: TRBV12-3/TRBV12-4
d_call: .
clone_size: .
j_call: TRBJ1-2
cdr3_nt: TGTGCCAGCCCCCCCGACAGCTATGGCTACACCTTC
cdr3_aa: CASPPDSYGYTF

v_call: TRBV11-1
d_call: .
clone_size: .
j_call: TRBJ1-6
cdr3_nt: TGTGCCAGCAGCGCCATTACGGGTAATTCACCCCTCCACTTT
cdr3_aa: CASSAITGNSPLHF

v_call: TRBV5-1
d_call: TRBD1
clone_size: once
j_call: TRBJ2-2
cdr3_nt: TGCGCCAGCAGCGAACAGGGGGCTACCGGGGAGCTGTTTTTT
cdr3_aa: CASSEQGATGELFF

v_call: TRBV14
d_call: .
clone_size: .
j_call: TRBJ1-6
cdr3_nt: TGTGCCAGCAGCCAAGTCGAACAGTATAATTCACCCCTCCACTTT
cdr3_aa: CASSQVEQYNSPLHF

v_call: TRBV7-6
d_call: TRBD1
clone_size: .
j_call: TRBJ2-6
cdr3_nt: TGTGCCAGCAGCTCCTCAGGGGGCGCCTTTGGGGCCAACGTCCTGACTTTC
cdr3_aa: CASSSSGGAFGANVLTF

v_call: TRBV27
d_call: TRBD1
clone_size: .
j_call: TRBJ1-2
cdr3_nt: TGTGCCAGCAGTCCCGGGGACAGGGGGCGATTGGATGGCTACACCTTC
cdr3_aa: CASSPGDRGRLDGYTF

v_call: TRBV30
d_call: .
clone_size: .
j_call: TRBJ2-7
cdr3_nt: TGTGCCTGGAGTAGGAGCTACGAGCAGTACTTC
cdr3_aa: CAWSRSYEQYF

v_call: TRBV11-2
d_call: .
clone_size: .
j_call: TRBJ2-7
cdr3_nt: TGTGCCAGCAGCTTAGTGGCAGGCCATACTCCTTACGAGCAGTACTTC
cdr3_aa: CASSLVAGHTPYEQYF

v_call: TRBV6-6
d_call: .
clone_size: .
j_call: TRBJ2-7
cdr3_nt: TGTGCCAGCAATCCGGGGGGCCTTCGCGAGCAGTACTTC
cdr3_aa: CASNPGGLREQYF

v_call: TRBV7-9
d_call: TRBD1
clone_size: .
j_call: TRBJ1-4
cdr3_nt: TGTGCCAGCAGAGATCTCGGGACAGCTAATGAAAAACTGTTTTTT
cdr3_aa: CASRDLGTANEKLFF

v_call: TRBV3-1/TRBV3-2
d_call: .
clone_size: .
j_call: TRBJ2-5
cdr3_nt: TGTGCCAGCAGCCAATTCGGTCTAGAGACCCAGTACTTC
cdr3_aa: CASSQFGLETQYF

v_call: TRBV18
d_call: .
clone_size: .
j_call: TRBJ2-3
cdr3_nt: TGTGCCAGCTCACCCGAGGCTAGAACAGATACGCAGTATTTT
cdr3_aa: CASSPEARTDTQYF

v_call: TRBV5-1
d_call: .
clone_size: .
j_call: TRBJ2-2
cdr3_nt: TGCGCCAGCAGCTTGGACGGGAACACCGGGGAGCTGTTTTTT
cdr3_aa: CASSLDGNTGELFF

v_call: TRBV7-9
d_call: TRBD1
clone_size: .
j_call: TRBJ1-1
cdr3_nt: TGTGCCAGCATTGGGACAGGGCAAGGGAACACTGAAGCTTTCTTT
cdr3_aa: CASIGTGQGNTEAFF

v_call: TRBV24-1
d_call: TRBD1
clone_size: .
j_call: TRBJ2-1
cdr3_nt: TGTGCCACCAGAGGGACAGGGGGCCCTAATGAGCAGTTCTTC
cdr3_aa: CATRGTGGPNEQFF

v_call: TRBV4-1
d_call: TRBD2
clone_size: .
j_call: TRBJ2-1
cdr3_nt: TGCGCCAGCAGCCATGCCGGGACTAGTTTCGATGAGCAGTTCTTC
cdr3_aa: CASSHAGTSFDEQFF

v_call: TRBV7-9
d_call: TRBD1
clone_size: few
j_call: TRBJ1-1
cdr3_nt: TGTGCCAGCAGCGGGACAGGGGTTGAAGCTTTCTTT
cdr3_aa: CASSGTGVEAFF

v_call: TRBV6-5
d_call: TRBD1
clone_size: .
j_call: TRBJ1-2
cdr3_nt: TGTGCCAGCTGGACAGGGGCTGGCTACACCTTC
cdr3_aa: CASWTGAGYTF

v_call: TRBV29-1
d_call: .
clone_size: .
j_call: TRBJ2-7
cdr3_nt: TGCAGCGTGGGCGGTACAGGGCTTCCCCCCTACGAGCAGTACTTC
cdr3_aa: CSVGGTGLPPYEQYF

v_call: TRBV19
d_call: .
clone_size: .
j_call: TRBJ1-5
cdr3_nt: TGTGCCAGTAGTATTCAGGAGGCAGAGGGGCCCCAGCATTTT
cdr3_aa: CASSIQEAEGPQHF

v_call: TRBV24-1
d_call: .
clone_size: .
j_call: TRBJ2-5
cdr3_nt: TGTGCCACCAGTGAACCGACTAGAGGGCTGTGCCAAGAGACCCAGTACTTC
cdr3_aa: CATSEPTRGLCQETQYF

v_call: TRBV7-2
d_call: .
clone_size: .
j_call: TRBJ1-5
cdr3_nt: TGTGCCAGCAGCTCCGTGGGGGGGGCGGGCAATCAGCCCCAGCATTTT
cdr3_aa: CASSSVGGAGNQPQHF

v_call: TRBV7-2
d_call: .
clone_size: .
j_call: TRBJ1-1
cdr3_nt: TGTGCCAGCAGCTTAGTTAGGGGCCAAGCTTTCTTT
cdr3_aa: CASSLVRGQAFF

v_call: TRBV5-4
d_call: .
clone_size: .
j_call: TRBJ2-7
cdr3_nt: TGTGCCAGCAGCCCCATGGCGGCGGGCGGCTACTACGAGCAGTACTTC
cdr3_aa: CASSPMAAGGYYEQYF

v_call: TRBV5-1
d_call: TRBD1
clone_size: .
j_call: TRBJ2-7
cdr3_nt: TGCGCCAGCAGCTTGGCCACCGGGACAGGGTACTACGAGCAGTACTTC
cdr3_aa: CASSLATGTGYYEQYF

v_call: TRBV12-2
d_call: .
clone_size: .
j_call: TRBJ1-2
cdr3_nt: TGTGCAAGTCGCTTCGGGGGTGGCTATGGCTACACCTTC
cdr3_aa: CASRFGGGYGYTF

v_call: TRBV11-2
d_call: .
clone_size: .
j_call: TRBJ1-6
cdr3_nt: TGTGCCAGCAGCCCCCGGGGAGGGGGTTTCTATAATTCACCCCTCCACTTT
cdr3_aa: CASSPRGGGFYNSPLHF

v_call: TRBV6-6
d_call: TRBD1
clone_size: .
j_call: TRBJ1-6
cdr3_nt: TGTGCCAGCACCACTACGACAGGGGTGGGTAATTCACCCCTCCACTTT
cdr3_aa: CASTTTTGVGNSPLHF

v_call: TRBV10-3
d_call: TRBD1
clone_size: .
j_call: TRBJ1-3
cdr3_nt: TGTGCCATCAGCCCCGCGGTGGGACAGGGGTCTGGAAACACCATATATTTT
cdr3_aa: CAISPAVGQGSGNTIYF